These T cell receptor beta chains were read from a single sample in a study of blood T cells in healthy people across ages. TCRdb re-called the 5' RACE reads through MiXCR, storing one row per CDR3 protein. The sample records 1.5 million or so distinct CDR3 sequences, 35% to 45% being singletons. Sequencing was done on a sample of blood. The receptors stem from a young woman in good health. CDR3s include the opening cysteine and the closing phenylalanine or tryptophan. A D gene is named only where the DNA matches it firmly. Size tells how often a clone was seen (once, few, many) or the class of an expanded clone, and some rows leave it out.

abundance	v_gene	j_gene	d_gene	CDR3nt	CDR3aa
once	TRBV2	TRBJ1-2	-	TGTGCCAGCGACAGATCCCCCAACTATGGCTACACCTTC	CASDRSPNYGYTF
-	TRBV7-9	TRBJ1-5	-	TGTGCCAGCAGCTTAGTCCAGGGCAGCGGCAATCAGCCCCAGCATTTT	CASSLVQGSGNQPQHF
-	TRBV7-9	TRBJ1-1	-	TGTGCCAGCAGCTTTCAGGCGAACACTGAAGCTTTCTTT	CASSFQANTEAFF
few	TRBV6-2/TRBV6-3	TRBJ1-1	-	TGTGCCAGCGGTCGGAGGGGGAAAGCTTTCTTT	CASGRRGKAFF
-	TRBV7-9	TRBJ1-4	-	TGTGCCAGCAGCTTAGCAACGGGGGGCTTACAAGAAAAACTGTTTTTT	CASSLATGGLQEKLFF
-	TRBV6-2/TRBV6-3	TRBJ2-2	-	TGTGCCAGCACTGTCGGAGTGAACACCGGGGAGCTGTTTTTT	CASTVGVNTGELFF
-	TRBV6-6	TRBJ1-2	-	TGTGCCAGCAGTTACGGGGGGGGGATTAACTATGGCTACACCTTC	CASSYGGGINYGYTF
-	TRBV29-1	TRBJ1-2	-	TGCAGCGTGGCAGGGATTCAGGACTATGGCTACACCTTC	CSVAGIQDYGYTF
-	TRBV15	TRBJ2-1	-	TGTGCCACCAGCAGAGATCTTGGGGCAACGCTGTTCTTC	CATSRDLGATLFF
few	TRBV19	TRBJ2-1	TRBD1	TGTGCCAGTAGCATGGGACAGTACAATGAGCAGTTCTTC	CASSMGQYNEQFF
-	TRBV20-1	TRBJ1-2	TRBD1	TGCAGTGCTAGAGATGTGGGGACAGGGTATGGCTACACCTTC	CSARDVGTGYGYTF
-	TRBV7-2	TRBJ2-7	-	TGTGCCAGCAGCTCACAGGGAAGACGGACCTACGAGCAGTACTTC	CASSSQGRRTYEQYF
-	TRBV9	TRBJ2-1	TRBD2	TGTGCCAGCAGCGTACTGGGACTAGCGGGTTACAATGAGCAGTTCTTC	CASSVLGLAGYNEQFF
-	TRBV28	TRBJ2-4	-	TGTGCCAGCAAAGCGACCGGTACCAAAAACATTCCGTACTTC	CASKATGTKNIPYF
-	TRBV4-1	TRBJ2-3	TRBD2	TGCGCCAGCAGCCAAGTCTGGCAGCGGGGGGCAGGAGATACGCAGTATTTT	CASSQVWQRGAGDTQYF
-	TRBV4-3	TRBJ1-4	-	TGCGCCAGCAGCCAGGACAGTACAACTGAAAAACTGTTTTTT	CASSQDSTTEKLFF
-	TRBV9	TRBJ2-1	TRBD2	TGTGCCAGCAGCGTTATTTCGGGAGGGTCCCTCGATGAGCAGTTCTTC	CASSVISGGSLDEQFF
few	TRBV10-3	TRBJ2-1	-	TGTGCCATCAGTGCGGGGGGCGGCAATGAGCAGTTCTTC	CAISAGGGNEQFF
many	TRBV12-3/TRBV12-4	TRBJ2-4	-	TGTGCCAGCAGTTTAAGTTTTGCCTTAGCCAAAAACATTCAGTACTTC	CASSLSFALAKNIQYF
-	TRBV5-1	TRBJ2-3	-	TGCGCCAGCAGCTTGGCCTGGAGCACAGATACGCAGTATTTT	CASSLAWSTDTQYF
-	TRBV27	TRBJ2-1	-	TGTGCCAGCAGTTTATCCTTAGCCAATGAGCAGTTCTTC	CASSLSLANEQFF
-	TRBV12-3/TRBV12-4	TRBJ2-1	-	TGTACCAGCAGCCCGGGGCGCCTCTCCTACAATGAGCAGTTCTTC	CTSSPGRLSYNEQFF
-	TRBV9	TRBJ2-1	-	TGTGCCAGCACCGGCGATCGGGGAAATGAGCAGTTCTTC	CASTGDRGNEQFF
few	TRBV4-3	TRBJ1-2	-	TGCGCCAGCAGCCTGGGACGGATGAACTATGGCTACACCTTC	CASSLGRMNYGYTF
-	TRBV7-2	TRBJ2-7	-	TGTGCCAGCAGCTTATTGGGATCGGACGGCTACGAGCAGTACTTC	CASSLLGSDGYEQYF
-	TRBV29-1	TRBJ2-5	TRBD1	TGCAGCGTGGAGTGGACAGGGTGGAGGGAGACCCAGTACTTC	CSVEWTGWRETQYF